This record covers a single TCR beta chain. Clones were sequenced by immunoSEQ multiplex PCR, and TCRdb holds only the in-frame ones, with some missing. The sample records roughly 150,000 clones, more than 85% being singletons. Per the germline V gene, CDR1 is MDHEN and CDR2 is SYDVKM. The J segment lost 0 bases and the V segment lost 6 bases, leaving 11 bases of the junction unmatched. The CDR3 is 17 residues long. The entry originates in a study of blood T cell repertoires in COVID-19. The TCR originated in a human donor in a cohort sampled during active COVID-19. The specimen was peripheral blood. This chain uses TRBV28 with TRBJ2-3; 8 bases line up with TRBD2. CDR3 amino acids: CASSPAGGGSSTDTQYF. The CDR3 DNA reads TGTGCCAGCAGCCCCGCGGGCGGGGGGTCTAGCACAGATACGCAGTATTTT.